This T cell receptor (beta chain) was obtained from a study of molecular identifiers for immune sequencing clone quantification. Overall study context: The replicates split RNA from approximately 20,000 or 100,000 naive CD8 cells five ways and sequenced four. General study findings and limits: Whereas naive cells kept under 1% of molecules in clones above 20 RNA copies, such clones held over 99% in effectors. With a barcode shared among identical TCR molecules, highly expanded clone sizes could be underestimated.

The CDR3 has 14 amino acids. Trimming at V came to 4 bases and at J to 5 bases, leaving 6 bases not matched to a gene. Germline V gene sequence: CDR1 SGHVS, CDR2 FNYEAQ. It was with previously described methods and listed TCR primers that bulk TCR libraries were made. Each CDR3 protein gets one entry after TCRdb re-called the PCR reads with MiXCR. The sample includes about 330,000 distinct CDR3 sequences, roughly 24% seen only once; the top ten take around 0.76%. This clonotype was observed a handful of times. Its antigen is unknown. Source material: naive CD8+ T cells from blood, with Jurkat cell RNA spiked in. Subset of the sample: FACS-sorted CD8+CD4-CCR7+CD45RA+ naive T cells. This clonotype originated in a human donor in good health. Some libraries in this study had Jurkat cell RNA spiked in. V usage is TRBV7-6 and J usage is TRBJ2-5, with 8 bases identical to TRBD1. The CDR3 here is CASSSGQGWETQYF. Here the CDR3 DNA reads TGTGCCAGCAGCTCCGGACAGGGTTGGGAGACCCAGTACTTC.